Below are 25 T cell receptor beta chains sequenced from a single sample in a study of blood T cell repertoires in COVID-19 (dated by TCRdb to 2020 to 2021). Library preparation employed the immunoSEQ multiplex PCR assay. The table comes from immuneACCESS by way of TCRdb, which keeps in-frame sequences with V and J called. Part of the clones is missing from these tables; in studies checked, under half for an unresolved V gene and the rest for unknown reasons. This sample comprises about 220,000 clones, under 90% of them detected only once. The ten largest make up approximately 20% of the sample. Material for sequencing was peripheral blood. The receptors come from a man aged 30 to 39 with active or convalescent COVID-19.

The chain is built from TRBV2 and TRBJ2-2, with D possibly TRBD2 on 5 matching bases. Between the trimmed V and J ends, which lost 7 bases and 0 bases, there was a span of 12 bases. There are 15 residues in the CDR3. The V gene's germline CDR1 is SNHLY and CDR2 FYNNEI. As DNA, the CDR3 is TGTGCCAGCATCAAGGGAGACGCGAACACCGGGGAGCTGTTTTTT. Translated, it gives CASIKGDANTGELFF. The complete variable domain, with remaining parts taken from reference TRBV2 and TRBJ2-2, reads EPEVTQTPSHQVTQMGQEVILRCVPISNHLYFYWYRQILGQKVEFLVSFYNNEISEKSEIFDDQFSVERPDGSNFTLKIRSTKLEDSAMYFCASIKGDANTGELFFGEGSRLTVL.

The rearrangement links TRBV27 to TRBJ2-2; 7 bases match TRBD2. Germline lookup yields CDR1 MNHEY and CDR2 SMNVEV (reference sequence). The CDR3 runs to 16 residues. J gave up 6 bases and V 1 base, and 8 bases lay outside the gene matches. CDR3 in amino acids: CASSLWEGPRSGELFF. The CDR3, as DNA: TGTGCCAGCAGTTTATGGGAGGGCCCTAGGTCCGGGGAGCTGTTTTTT.

Turning to this clone: In the same sample, other DNA sequences code for this CDR3. The genes are TRBV7-2 and TRBJ2-1; 10 bases are shared with TRBD1. CDR3 length: 14 residues. V trimming: 5 bases; J trimming: 7 bases; junction bases outside the gene matches: 5. Germline V gives CDR1 SGHTA, CDR2 FQGNSA. The CDR3 region is CASSRGTGDNEQFF. In nucleotides, the CDR3 is TGTGCCAGCAGCCGCGGGACAGGGGATAATGAGCAGTTCTTC.

The chain carries TRBV5-4 and TRBJ1-6, with a possible D match to TRBD1 (5 bases). Germline assignment: CDR1 SGHNT and CDR2 YYREEE (reference sequence). The CDR3 is made up of 16 amino acids. V was pared by 5 bases and J by 4 bases, with 16 bases between. This CDR3 reads CASRPNRGVYNSPLHF. CDR3 bases: TGTGCCAGCAGGCCCAACCGGGGGGTGTATAATTCACCCCTCCACTTT.

This chain joins TRBV6-5 and TRBJ2-7; 9 bases fit TRBD1. The CDR3 consists of 15 residues. V was pared by 10 bases and J by 4 bases, with 14 bases of the junction left unmatched. Germline V gene data show CDR1 as MNHEY and CDR2 as SVGAGI. CDR3 residues: CATRPGTGIYYEQYF. For the CDR3, the DNA is TGTGCCACTCGACCCGGGACAGGGATATATTACGAGCAGTACTTC.

V usage is TRBV7-2 and J usage is TRBJ1-3, with 8 bases that match TRBD1. Germline CDR1 reads SGHTA; CDR2 reads FQGNSA. There are 14 residues in the CDR3. V trimming: 6 bases; J trimming: 6 bases; junction bases outside the gene matches: 7. The CDR3 sequence: CASSFGQGINTIYF. In nucleotides, the CDR3 is TGTGCCAGCAGTTTCGGACAGGGTATAAACACCATATATTTT.

This clone was picked up a small number of times. This chain joins TRBV6-6 and TRBJ2-7, with 7 bases lining up with TRBD1. The germline V gene has CDR1 MNHNY and CDR2 SVGAGI (reference sequence). V shed 6 bases and J 6 bases; nucleotides not matched to a gene: 5. The CDR3 is made up of 12 amino acids. This CDR3 is CASSQTGIEQYF. The DNA of the CDR3 is TGTGCCAGCAGCCAGACAGGGATCGAGCAGTACTTC.

The V gene is TRBV10-1, the J gene TRBJ2-7; TRBD2 matches at 10 bases. Germline CDR1 reads WNHNN; CDR2 reads SYGVQD (reference sequence). J was trimmed by 1 base and V by 2 bases; bases with no gene match: 2. The CDR3 sequence is 15 residues long. The CDR3 loop reads CASSEGLAESYEQYF. CDR3 coding DNA: TGCGCCAGCAGTGAGGGACTAGCGGAATCCTACGAGCAGTACTTC.

The gene calls are TRBV5-6 and TRBJ2-5; 7 positions agree with TRBD1. Trimming cost V 1 base and J 5 bases; bases outside gene matches: 2. The germline CDR1 and CDR2 sequences are SGHDT and YYEEEE. This CDR3 is built from 13 residues. The CDR3 nucleotides read TGTGCCAGCAGCTTGACGACAGGGGAGACCCAGTACTTC. This gives the protein CASSLTTGETQYF.

The chain joins TRBV5-4 to TRBJ2-3; D call uncertain. The CDR3 covers 13 residues. V was clipped by 4 bases and J by 2 bases, with 8 bases between them. Germline V gene lookup returns CDR1 SGHNT and CDR2 YYREEE (reference sequence). The CDR3 spells CASSPRNTDTQYF. CDR3 coding DNA: TGTGCCAGCAGCCCCAGAAACACAGATACGCAGTATTTT.

The chain carries TRBV21-1 and TRBJ2-2; no DNA check was done on the table's D call, TRBD2. TRBV21-1 is a known pseudogene. There are 23 residues in the CDR3. The chain's CDR3 is CASSIPSGRDGLRGGWDTGELFF. In DNA, the CDR3 is TGTGCCAGCAGCATTCCTAGCGGGAGGGATGGTTTACGAGGAGGCTGGGACACCGGGGAGCTGTTTTTT.

The chain combines TRBV7-8 with TRBJ2-7; 8 bases are a match to TRBD2. Germline lookup yields CDR1 SGHVS and CDR2 FQNEAQ. The CDR3 is 16 residues long. Losses at the gene ends were 2 bases for V and 7 bases for J; bases not matched to a gene: 13. DNA for the CDR3: TGTGCCAGCAGCTTATCGTTGGTAGCGGGATTGTGGGAGCAGTACTTC. This encodes CASSLSLVAGLWEQYF.

The chain carries TRBV6-5 and TRBJ2-7, with TRBD2 identical over 7 bases. Germline lookup yields CDR1 MNHEY and CDR2 SVGAGI. The CDR3 extends over 14 amino acids. V dropped 5 bases and J dropped 0; count of bases not matched to a gene: 4. This CDR3 is CASSPSGGSYEQYF. As DNA, the CDR3 is TGTGCCAGCAGTCCTAGCGGCGGCTCCTACGAGCAGTACTTC.

The V gene is TRBV29-1, the J gene TRBJ1-5; D is possibly TRBD1 (6 bases). The CDR3 is 14 residues long. Trimming cost V 6 bases and J 7 bases, with 19 bases left between them. Germline CDR1 and CDR2: SQVTM and ANQGSEA. The CDR3 spells CSVIEGVAGQPQHF. For the CDR3, the DNA is TGCAGCGTAATTGAGGGGGTCGCTGGGCAGCCCCAGCATTTT.

This rearrangement joins TRBV15 to TRBJ1-4, with unresolved D. Germline-derived CDR1 and CDR2 are LNHNV and YYDKDF (reference sequence). With 1 base removed from V and 2 bases from J, the gap between germline ends came to 14 bases. This CDR3 is 17 amino acids long. CDR3 region: CATSRGPVAGTNEKLFF. The CDR3 DNA sequence: TGTGCCACCAGCAGAGGACCCGTCGCGGGGACTAATGAAAAACTGTTTTTT.

The V call is TRBV5-1, the J call TRBJ2-4; 11 bases match TRBD2. J was trimmed by 4 bases and V by 4 bases; bases with no gene match: 10. Germline V lookup: CDR1 SGHRS, CDR2 YFSETQ. The CDR3 runs to 17 residues. The CDR3 DNA reads as TGCGCCAGCAGCGCACGAGGGACTAGCGGCGATAAAAACATTCAGTACTTC. Amino acid sequence: CASSARGTSGDKNIQYF.

The CDR3 DNA is TGCGCCAGCAGCCAAGAAAGGACAGCCTACGAGCAGTACTTC. Residues: CASSQERTAYEQYF. The genes are TRBV4-3 and TRBJ2-7; maybe TRBD1 (6 bases). CDR3 length: 14 amino acids. Trimming stripped 0 bases from V and 2 bases from J, with 8 bases between. From germline, CDR1 is LGHNA and CDR2 YSLEER.

This chain joins TRBV10-3 and TRBJ2-7, with TRBD2 matching over 12 bases. The CDR3 is 14 residues long. The germline V gene encodes CDR1 ENHRY and CDR2 SYGVKD. V was clipped by 10 bases and J by 6 bases; unmatched bases: 10. The CDR3 nucleotides read TGTGCCACCGGGACTAGCGGGTACGGCGGCGAGCAGTACTTC. Amino acids: CATGTSGYGGEQYF.

The CDR3 protein is CASSSGLASTDTQYF. The DNA for the CDR3 is TGTGCCAGCAGCTCCGGACTAGCATCCACAGATACGCAGTATTTT. V usage is TRBV7-2 and J usage is TRBJ2-3, with TRBD2 identical over 8 bases. Germline V lookup: CDR1 SGHTA, CDR2 FQGNSA. V lost 4 bases, J lost 2 bases, and 5 bases stayed unmatched. This CDR3 comprises 15 residues.

The chain carries TRBV18 and TRBJ1-4, with D possibly TRBD1 on 6 matching bases. Germline V gene data show CDR1 as KGHSH and CDR2 as LQKENI. Trimming removed 4 bases from V and 4 bases from J, with 10 bases in between. CDR3 length: 14 amino acids. The CDR3 loop is CASSLTGNNEKLFF. CDR3 nucleotides: TGTGCCAGCTCACTTACAGGGAATAATGAAAAACTGTTTTTT.

This clone was detected a few times. The chain recombines TRBV19 with TRBJ1-3, with 7 bases fitting TRBD1. V shed 5 bases, J shed 0 bases, and the junction held 1 base outside the gene matches. This CDR3 region has 14 residues. The V gene's germline CDR1 is LNHDA and CDR2 SQIVND (reference sequence). CDR3 DNA sequence: TGTGCCAGTAGTGGGACAGCCTCTGGAAACACCATATATTTT. It codes for CASSGTASGNTIYF.

CDR3 in amino acids: CASSPIGGNGIQYF. The CDR3 DNA reads TGTGCCAGCTCACCAATAGGGGGTAATGGCATTCAGTACTTC. The chain has TRBV18 and TRBJ2-4, with D perhaps matching TRBD1 (6 bases). Trimming left V 2 bases short and J 9 bases short, with 14 bases between. Germline CDR1 is KGHSH and CDR2 is LQKENI. This CDR3 spans 14 amino acids.

CDR3 region: CASSPTSSYEQYF. The CDR3 region has the DNA TGTGCCAGCTCACCAACGAGCTCCTACGAGCAGTACTTC. V usage is TRBV18 and J usage is TRBJ2-7; D gene uncertain. Germline lookup yields CDR1 KGHSH and CDR2 LQKENI. V gave up 2 bases and J gave up 0 bases, with 5 bases separating them. The CDR3 extends over 13 amino acids.

The chain uses TRBV4-1 and TRBJ2-2; 7 positions match TRBD2. After removal of 3 bases from V and 9 bases from J, the junction contained 4 bases not matched to a gene. This CDR3 contains 13 residues. CDR1 MGHRA and CDR2 YSYEKL come from the germline V gene. The CDR3 is CASSHAGTRELFF. CDR3 nucleotide sequence: TGCGCCAGCAGCCACGCCGGGACTAGGGAGCTGTTTTTT.

This sequence joins TRBV6-5 and TRBJ1-1; the D is unclear. V was clipped by 7 bases and J by 4 bases, with 13 bases between them. The CDR3 has 13 amino acids. Germline assignment: CDR1 MNHEY and CDR2 SVGAGI. The CDR3 region has the DNA TGTGCCAGCATCGACACCCCTGTCACTGAAGCTTTCTTT. Translating gives CASIDTPVTEAFF.